This is a list of T cell receptor beta chains from one sample in a study of cytomegalovirus exposure and HLA in healthy donors. Measured with immunoSEQ multiplex PCR; TCRdb has only the in-frame clones, and not every one. The sample has approximately 74,000 clones, roughly 76% seen once. Sequences were obtained from PBMCs. The receptors were sampled from a woman aged 40 to 50 in good health and CMV-seronegative. Each CDR3 is given with its conserved first and last residue. A D gene is named only where the DNA matches it firmly. Some rows mark clone size as missing; the rest say once, few, many or name a class of expanded clone.

size,D,V,J,CDR3,DNA
.,.,TRBV28,TRBJ2-7,CASLSVNLDEQYF,TGTGCCAGCCTATCGGTAAACCTCGACGAGCAGTACTTC
.,TRBD1,TRBV7-8,TRBJ1-3,CASRVTGAGGNTIYF,TGTGCCAGCAGAGTTACAGGGGCAGGGGGAAACACCATATATTTT
.,.,TRBV10-2,TRBJ1-6,CASSDGGGVLGDNSPLHF,TGCGCCAGCAGTGACGGGGGAGGGGTTCTGGGGGATAATTCACCCCTCCACTTT
few,.,TRBV7-9,TRBJ1-1,CASSLLNTEAFF,TGTGCCAGCAGCTTATTAAACACTGAAGCTTTCTTT
few,.,TRBV11-2,TRBJ2-4,CASSPLTGPKNIQYF,TGTGCCAGCAGCCCCCTGACAGGTCCCAAAAACATTCAGTACTTC
few,TRBD2,TRBV4-1,TRBJ2-7,CASSPRGGSGNYEQYF,TGCGCCAGCAGCCCGCGCGGAGGGAGCGGGAACTACGAGCAGTACTTC
few,.,TRBV5-5,TRBJ2-6,CASSYTGIGANVLTF,TGTGCCAGCAGCTATACAGGGATCGGGGCCAACGTCCTGACTTTC
.,TRBD1,TRBV6-4,TRBJ1-1,CASSDTPGQGEAFF,TGTGCCAGCAGTGACACCCCTGGACAGGGTGAAGCTTTCTTT
.,TRBD1,TRBV29-1,TRBJ2-2,CSVEGQGVTGELFF,TGCAGCGTTGAAGGACAGGGGGTAACCGGGGAGCTGTTTTTT
.,TRBD1,TRBV7-8,TRBJ2-2,CASSVRQGATTGELFF,TGTGCCAGCAGCGTCAGACAGGGGGCTACGACCGGGGAGCTGTTTTTT
once,.,TRBV5-5,TRBJ2-1,CASSLERTRYNEQFF,TGTGCCAGCAGCTTGGAGAGGACTCGCTACAATGAGCAGTTCTTC
.,TRBD1,TRBV19,TRBJ1-1,CASSPGQKNTEAFF,TGTGCCAGTAGCCCGGGACAGAAGAACACTGAAGCTTTCTTT
.,.,TRBV2,TRBJ2-5,CASSGGGAGTQYF,TGTGCCAGCAGTGGGGGCGGGGCGGGGACCCAGTACTTC
.,.,TRBV10-3,TRBJ2-7,CAISEFGGLGYEQYF,TGTGCCATCAGTGAGTTTGGGGGCTTGGGTTACGAGCAGTACTTC
.,TRBD1,TRBV19,TRBJ2-5,CASSDRGDQETQYF,TGTGCCAGCAGCGACAGGGGGGACCAAGAGACCCAGTACTTC
.,.,TRBV28,TRBJ1-5,CASSFRGRGGNQPQHF,TGTGCCAGCAGTTTTCGAGGGCGGGGAGGCAATCAGCCCCAGCATTTT
.,TRBD2,TRBV18,TRBJ2-1,CASSPGGSSYNEQFF,TGTGCCAGCTCACCGGGCGGGAGCTCCTACAATGAGCAGTTCTTC
.,.,TRBV7-9,TRBJ2-5,CASGGSLETQYF,TGTGCCAGCGGAGGGAGTTTGGAGACCCAGTACTTC
.,.,TRBV4-3,TRBJ2-5,CASSQDGRGGETQYF,TGCGCCAGCAGCCAAGACGGGAGAGGAGGAGAGACCCAGTACTTC
.,.,TRBV7-9,TRBJ2-5,CASSLAPVYQETQYF,TGTGCCAGCAGCTTAGCGCCGGTGTACCAAGAGACCCAGTACTTC
.,.,TRBV7-2,TRBJ2-1,CASTEQGFGGNEQFF,TGTGCCAGCACCGAACAGGGCTTTGGGGGCAATGAGCAGTTCTTC
few,TRBD1,TRBV4-1,TRBJ2-2,CASSQGFWTGNTGELFF,TGCGCCAGCAGCCAAGGGTTTTGGACAGGGAACACCGGGGAGCTGTTTTTT
.,TRBD1,TRBV7-3,TRBJ2-1,CASSSQGVEQFF,TGTGCCAGCAGCTCCCAGGGGGTTGAGCAGTTCTTC
.,TRBD1,TRBV29-1,TRBJ1-4,CSVGGQGNEKLFF,TGCAGCGTTGGCGGACAGGGGAATGAAAAACTGTTTTTT
few,TRBD2,TRBV29-1,TRBJ2-5,CSVEDRGGGETQYF,TGCAGCGTTGAAGACCGCGGGGGGGGAGAGACCCAGTACTTC
.,TRBD2,TRBV29-1,TRBJ2-3,CSAGLAGTNTQYF,TGCAGCGCTGGACTAGCGGGCACCAATACGCAGTATTTT
.,TRBD1,TRBV5-1,TRBJ2-6,CASSASGQSYSGANVLTF,TGCGCCAGCAGCGCATCGGGACAGTCCTACTCTGGGGCCAACGTCCTGACTTTC
once,.,TRBV2,TRBJ1-3,CASSDGGNTGNTIYF,TGTGCCAGCAGTGACGGGGGAAACACTGGAAACACCATATATTTT
once,.,TRBV5-4,TRBJ2-7,CASSPGRDVSYEQYF,TGTGCCAGCAGCCCAGGGCGGGATGTCTCCTACGAGCAGTACTTC
.,.,TRBV5-6,TRBJ1-3,CASSFGQFPPSVDF,TGTGCCAGCAGCTTCGGACAGTTTCCCCCGTCGGTCGATTTT
.,.,TRBV2,TRBJ2-5,CASNEAGAWRETQYF,TGTGCCAGCAACGAAGCAGGGGCTTGGAGAGAGACCCAGTACTTC
.,.,TRBV7-2,TRBJ1-2,CASSLRARGGGYTF,TGTGCCAGCAGCCTCCGGGCACGGGGGGGTGGCTACACCTTC
.,.,TRBV30,TRBJ1-6,CAWSEQAYNSPLHF,TGTGCCTGGAGCGAACAGGCGTATAATTCACCCCTCCACTTT
.,.,TRBV5-1,TRBJ1-1,CASSFGGENTEAFF,TGCGCCAGCAGCTTCGGCGGCGAGAACACTGAAGCTTTCTTT
.,.,TRBV7-2,TRBJ2-1,CASTPGGVSYNEQFF,TGTGCCAGCACTCCCGGAGGGGTATCCTACAATGAGCAGTTCTTC
.,.,TRBV27,TRBJ1-1,CASSFAENTEAFF,TGTGCCAGCAGTTTTGCGGAGAACACTGAAGCTTTCTTT
.,TRBD2,TRBV9,TRBJ2-3,CASSVEEREADTQYF,TGTGCCAGCAGCGTAGAAGAGCGGGAGGCAGATACGCAGTATTTT
once,.,TRBV7-3,TRBJ2-2,CASSSTPGAINTGELFF,TGTGCCAGCAGCTCCACGCCAGGGGCCATTAACACCGGGGAGCTGTTTTTT
.,.,TRBV7-2,TRBJ2-1,CASSKQPGNRFDNEQFF,TGTGCCAGCAGCAAACAACCCGGGAATCGCTTCGACAATGAGCAGTTCTTC
.,TRBD1,TRBV5-1,TRBJ2-7,CASSWTGQTYEQYF,TGCGCCAGCAGCTGGACGGGACAGACCTACGAGCAGTACTTC
.,TRBD1,TRBV4-1,TRBJ2-1,CASSQGPTGHEQFF,TGCGCCAGCAGCCAAGGACCGACAGGGCATGAGCAGTTCTTC
.,.,TRBV2,TRBJ1-5,CASSLGRGGQPQHF,TGTGCCAGCAGTCTTGGACGAGGAGGGCAGCCCCAGCATTTT
.,TRBD2,TRBV14,TRBJ2-7,CASSPLAGGRYEQYF,TGTGCCAGCAGCCCCCTGGCGGGAGGACGCTACGAGCAGTACTTC
.,.,TRBV7-9,TRBJ1-1,CASSLQGRMNTEAFF,TGTGCCAGCAGCTTGCAGGGGCGCATGAACACTGAAGCTTTCTTT
.,.,TRBV5-1,TRBJ2-1,CASSLRAPGNEQFF,TGCGCCAGCAGCTTGAGGGCCCCGGGGAATGAGCAGTTCTTC
.,TRBD1,TRBV10-3,TRBJ1-2,CAISESYGTGTGPDNYGYTF,TGTGCCATCAGTGAGTCTTACGGGACTGGGACAGGGCCAGATAACTATGGCTACACCTTC
.,TRBD2,TRBV15,TRBJ2-1,CATSRDSGSYNEQFF,TGTGCCACCAGCAGAGATAGCGGGAGCTACAATGAGCAGTTCTTC
.,.,TRBV7-9,TRBJ1-5,CASSLGSQPQHF,TGTGCCAGCAGCTTAGGTTCGCAGCCCCAGCATTTT
.,.,TRBV5-1,TRBJ2-7,CASSLSMGYYEQYF,TGCGCCAGCAGCTTGTCTATGGGCTACTACGAGCAGTACTTC
few,.,TRBV5-6,TRBJ1-1,CASSFGGGGTEAFF,TGTGCCAGCAGCTTCGGGGGCGGGGGCACTGAAGCTTTCTTT
.,.,TRBV11-2,TRBJ2-7,CASSLGPGVAYEQYF,TGTGCCAGCAGCTTAGGTCCGGGAGTGGCCTACGAGCAGTACTTC
.,TRBD1,TRBV5-4,TRBJ2-2,CASSSQGATGELFF,TGTGCCAGCAGCTCACAGGGGGCCACCGGGGAGCTGTTTTTT
.,TRBD1,TRBV7-3,TRBJ2-5,CASSLGDRDQETQYF,TGTGCCAGCAGCTTAGGGGACAGGGACCAAGAGACCCAGTACTTC
.,.,TRBV5-1,TRBJ1-1,CASSLAGGNTEAFF,TGCGCCAGCAGCTTGGCCGGGGGGAACACTGAAGCTTTCTTT
.,TRBD1,TRBV28,TRBJ1-5,CASSSIDPGQGAPGGQPQHF,TGTGCCAGCAGTTCGATTGATCCGGGACAGGGGGCGCCGGGAGGTCAGCCCCAGCATTTT
.,TRBD1,TRBV27,TRBJ2-7,CASSPIDRANEQYF,TGTGCCAGCAGTCCTATAGACAGGGCCAACGAGCAGTACTTC
.,.,TRBV6-1,TRBJ1-3,CASSEALRGSSGNTIYF,TGTGCCAGCAGTGAAGCGCTCAGGGGCAGTTCTGGAAACACCATATATTTT
.,.,TRBV4-1,TRBJ1-6,CASSQDGGGGPLHF,TGCGCCAGCAGCCAAGACGGGGGTGGAGGACCCCTCCACTTT
once,TRBD2,TRBV7-2,TRBJ2-5,CASSFGGGPETQYF,TGTGCCAGCAGCTTCGGGGGAGGGCCAGAGACCCAGTACTTC